One and the same sample provided the 23 T cell receptor beta chains below, sequenced in a study of T cells expressing NK-cell markers. TCRdb reanalyzed the 5' RACE reads and collapses them to one entry per CDR3 protein, without DNA. This listing includes about 260,000 distinct CDR3 sequences. Sequenced: blood T cells: a sorted CD56 or NKG2C T cell subset, CD4+ or CD8+ T cells, or bulk PBMC T cells (not recorded which). The receptors were gathered from a man aged 18 to 35 in good health.

The CDR3 sequence is CASSQQGTGANVLTF. This chain uses TRBV6-1 with TRBJ2-6; with no DNA, the TCRdb D assignment of TRBD1 cannot be verified. Germline V gene lookup returns CDR1 MNHNS and CDR2 SASEGT. The length of the CDR3 is 15 residues.

The rearrangement joins TRBV12-3 or TRBV12-4 to TRBJ2-1. The CDR3 is 11 residues long. CDR3 region: CASSGPNEQFF.

The V call is TRBV7-9, the J call TRBJ2-2. The CDR3 is made up of 15 amino acids. CDR1 and CDR2 (germline): SEHNR, FQNEAQ (reference sequence). The CDR3 protein is CASSLGALVAGELFF. Using reference TRBV7-9 and TRBJ2-2 for the parts outside the CDR3, the full variable domain is DTGVSQNPRHKITKRGQNVTFRCDPISEHNRLYWYRQTLGQGPEFLTYFQNEAQLEKSRLLSDRFSAERPKGSFSTLEIQRTEQGDSAMYLCASSLGALVAGELFFGEGSRLTVL.

V gene TRBV12-3 or TRBV12-4 combines with J gene TRBJ2-5; no DNA is available, so the TRBD2 call from TCRdb remains unchecked. The length of the CDR3 is 16 residues. The CDR3 spells CASSFQTSGSRETQYF.

The chain links TRBV2 to TRBJ2-1; TCRdb reports TRBD2, a call that lacks DNA to check it against. The CDR3 contains 14 residues. Germline loops: CDR1 SNHLY, CDR2 FYNNEI. The CDR3 here is CASFKGRGYNEQFF.

V gene TRBV11-2 combines with J gene TRBJ1-1. This CDR3 region has 14 residues. The germline V gene has CDR1 SGHAT and CDR2 FQNNGV. This CDR3 reads CASSSGRSPLGTFF.

The CDR3 reads CSVKPSSPTDTQYF. This chain joins TRBV29-1 and TRBJ2-3; TCRdb's assignment of TRBD2 cannot be checked, as there is no DNA. This CDR3 spans 14 amino acids. From germline, CDR1 is SQVTM and CDR2 ANQGSEA.

The genes are TRBV12-3 or TRBV12-4 and TRBJ1-5; the TCRdb D gene call, TRBD1, has no DNA to confirm it. This CDR3 has 17 residues. The CDR3 reads CASSHRQSETSNQPQHF.

J is TRBJ2-1 and V is TRBV3-1; TCRdb selects TRBD2, and the lack of DNA leaves this call unchecked. The CDR3 has 15 residues. Germline CDR1 and CDR2: LGHDT and YNNKEL (reference sequence). CDR3 in amino acids: CASSQGLTANNEQFF.

The J gene is TRBJ2-6, the V gene TRBV5-1. CDR1 is SGHRS and CDR2 is YFSETQ in the germline V gene. This CDR3 comprises 17 residues. CDR3 in amino acids: CASSLAVGGAGANVLTF.

The chain has TRBV27 and TRBJ2-5; as DNA is missing, the TRBD2 call by TCRdb cannot be tested. The CDR3 sequence is 15 residues long. CDR1 MNHEY and CDR2 SMNVEV come from the germline V gene (reference sequence). The CDR3 is CASSLSVRGSETQYF.

This sequence joins TRBV5-1 and TRBJ2-1. Germline CDR1 reads SGHRS; CDR2 reads YFSETQ. The CDR3 is made up of 16 amino acids. CDR3: CASSLAPLSSYNEQFF.

CDR3 in amino acids: CSASEGQLRPQYF. The chain combines TRBV20-1 with TRBJ2-5; absent DNA, TCRdb's TRBD1 call cannot be checked. CDR3 size: 13 residues. CDR1 and CDR2 (germline): DFQATT, SNEGSKA (reference sequence).

The V and J genes are TRBV4-3 and TRBJ1-2. Germline V lookup: CDR1 LGHNA, CDR2 YSLEER. The CDR3 is 13 amino acids. This CDR3 is CASSQDAFSGYTF.

The J gene is TRBJ2-7, the V gene TRBV24-1; TCRdb picks TRBD1, but there is no DNA to check that call. Germline lookup yields CDR1 KGHDR and CDR2 SFDVKD. The CDR3 has 15 amino acids. The CDR3: CATGGGTGDTYEQYF.

V and J are TRBV24-1 and TRBJ1-5. This CDR3 contains 13 residues. Germline values: CDR1 KGHDR, CDR2 SFDVKD. CDR3 amino acids: CATARVGNQPQHF.

The V gene is TRBV10-3, the J gene TRBJ2-3; TCRdb picks TRBD1, but there is no DNA to check that call. The CDR3 totals 16 residues. CDR1 is ENHRY, CDR2 SYGVKD, per germline. The CDR3 spells CAISESQGQGTDTQYF.

The chain joins TRBV4-1 to TRBJ2-1; TCRdb returns TRBD2, unconfirmable since there is no DNA. The CDR3 loop spans 16 amino acids. The V gene's germline CDR1 is MGHRA and CDR2 YSYEKL. This CDR3 reads CASSQVTSGRGDEQFF.

The chain carries TRBV6-5 and TRBJ2-7; the TCRdb call, TRBD1, lacks DNA for checking. From germline, CDR1 is MNHEY and CDR2 SVGAGI. This CDR3 spans 16 amino acids. CDR3 loop: CASSYSGTGGAGEQYF.

The chain links TRBV7-2 to TRBJ2-1; TCRdb's D call of TRBD2 is untestable without DNA. The CDR3 sequence is 14 residues long. Germline CDR1 and CDR2: SGHTA and FQGNSA. The CDR3 is CASRSGRSYNEQFF.

V and J are TRBV20-1 and TRBJ2-7. The CDR3 consists of 14 residues. Germline CDR1 reads DFQATT; CDR2 reads SNEGSKA (reference sequence). The CDR3 loop reads CSASQLVVSYEQYF.

The chain uses TRBV13 and TRBJ2-1; TCRdb calls TRBD2, which cannot be checked without DNA. Germline CDR1 and CDR2: PRHDT and FYEKMQ (reference sequence). The CDR3 totals 16 residues. CDR3 loop: CASSASGRSSYNEQFF. The full variable domain, in which reference TRBV13 and TRBJ2-1 provide the parts outside the CDR3, is AAGVIQSPRHLIKEKRETATLKCYPIPRHDTVYWYQQGPGQDPQFLISFYEKMQSDKGSIPDRFSAQQFSDYHSELNMSSLELGDSALYFCASSASGRSSYNEQFFGPGTRLTVL.

The J gene is TRBJ2-1, the V gene TRBV20-1. The CDR3 extends over 12 amino acids. Germline CDR1 reads DFQATT; CDR2 reads SNEGSKA (reference sequence). CDR3 region: CSAERKESEQFF.